The rows below give T cell receptor beta chains drawn from one sample of a study of CD8 T cells in Susac syndrome. In TCRdb, the immunoSEQ multiplex PCR reads were re-called with MiXCR into one record per CDR3 protein. The sample lists 180,000 or so distinct CDR3 sequences, 90% to 95% occurring once. The material sequenced was CD4+ T cells from PBMCs. Source of these receptors: a human donor in good health. The CDR3 runs from the conserved cysteine through the conserved F or W. A D gene is named only where the DNA matches it firmly.

.	TRBV3-1	TRBJ2-1	CASSPFPNEQFF
TRBD1	TRBV5-1	TRBJ2-1	CASSFGLLTGRSYNEQFF
.	TRBV9	TRBJ1-6	CASSARGNSPLHF
TRBD1	TRBV29-1	TRBJ2-1	CSVEDRDRTSYNEQFF
.	TRBV5-4	TRBJ2-6	CASSLVGPGANVLTF
.	TRBV20-1	TRBJ2-3	CSARRDNTDTQYF
.	TRBV29-1	TRBJ1-1	CSVSVSQETEAFF
TRBD1	TRBV20-1	TRBJ1-5	CSARSGTGRNQPQHF
.	TRBV7-9	TRBJ2-7	CASSLAGIEQYF
TRBD1	TRBV2	TRBJ1-2	CASSQQGARLSGYTF
TRBD2	TRBV20-1	TRBJ2-3	CSAQLAGPDTQYF
TRBD1	TRBV2	TRBJ1-5	CASSPNTRGHQPQHF
TRBD1	TRBV19	TRBJ1-2	CASRDRPPPGDYGYTF
.	TRBV9	TRBJ2-4	CASSATTGENIQYF
.	TRBV6-5	TRBJ1-2	CASTDRLYGYTF
TRBD2	TRBV27	TRBJ2-5	CASSRLAGRETQYF
.	TRBV18	TRBJ2-1	CASSPQGSSYNEQFF
.	TRBV25-1	TRBJ2-4	CASSPQVEEAKNIQYF
.	TRBV20-1	TRBJ2-5	CSARVPGLETQYF
TRBD2	TRBV6-5	TRBJ2-1	CASSYGLAGRDEQFF
.	TRBV27	TRBJ2-1	CASSLSRGISYNEQFF
.	TRBV29-1	TRBJ2-5	CSFEGFRSSFQETQYF
.	TRBV29-1	TRBJ2-1	CSVDQYNEQFF
.	TRBV3-1	TRBJ1-2	CASSQDLRIDYGYTF
TRBD2	TRBV5-1	TRBJ2-5	CASSLGLAGRMTQYF
TRBD1	TRBV7-2	TRBJ2-1	CASSYETGFLGNEQFF
TRBD1	TRBV2	TRBJ2-1	CASRGTDGSYNEQFF
TRBD1	TRBV20-1	TRBJ1-4	CSAEDRPGGEEKLFF
.	TRBV29-1	TRBJ2-1	CYVRKGGSHEQFF
TRBD2	TRBV20-1	TRBJ2-3	CSARDPLAGYYTDTQYF
TRBD1	TRBV4-1	TRBJ1-2	CASSQGQIYGYTF
TRBD1	TRBV25-1	TRBJ2-1	CASTRDRGDEQFF
TRBD2	TRBV3-1	TRBJ2-1	CASRGQREGDEQFF
.	TRBV20-1	TRBJ2-3	CSVQQPTDTQYF
TRBD2	TRBV20-1	TRBJ2-1	CSARRLAGVRFF
.	TRBV11-2	TRBJ2-6	CASSPFTVSGANVLTF
.	TRBV4-1	TRBJ1-5	CASSQDLYQGNQPQHF
TRBD1	TRBV9	TRBJ1-2	CASSGGQRYGYTF
TRBD1	TRBV12-3/TRBV12-4	TRBJ2-5	CASSSGQGVQTQYF
.	TRBV3-1	TRBJ2-5	CASSLSSQMETQYF
TRBD1	TRBV27	TRBJ1-4	CASSQDRGSRATNEKLFF
.	TRBV4-1	TRBJ1-1	CASSKDTEAFF
.	TRBV20-1	TRBJ2-5	CSARDETQYF
.	TRBV20-1	TRBJ2-1	CSARDDSGGPSYNEQFF
.	TRBV30	TRBJ1-2	CAWSRGNYGYTF
.	TRBV27	TRBJ1-2	CASSPAGRVGGYTF
.	TRBV12-3/TRBV12-4	TRBJ2-3	CASSLQDTYTDTQYF
.	TRBV16	TRBJ1-1	CASSPLGGTEAFF
TRBD1	TRBV7-9	TRBJ2-3	CASSPPTGGTDTQYF
.	TRBV12-3/TRBV12-4	TRBJ1-2	CASSLGRNAYGYTF
.	TRBV7-9	TRBJ2-7	CASNLQGTASYEQYF
.	TRBV20-1	TRBJ2-5	CSARDPSGVTETQYF
.	TRBV3-1	TRBJ2-5	CASSQPRRTQYF